The next 3 T cell receptor beta chains were all read from a single sample in a study of T cell clonotyping in hematopoietic cell transplantation. This table comes from immunoSEQ multiplex PCR, and its TCRdb copy is limited to in-frame clones, with some not included. Altogether under 2,000 clones are present, under 95% being singletons, with the ten largest covering roughly 8%. This sample comprised PBMCs, obtained at the time of graft-versus-host disease after allogeneic stem cell transplant. The receptors shown here come from a male patient aged 18-29 years who had an allogeneic stem cell transplant from a related donor, so the T cells may come from the graft donor. Some clones in this sample may be carry-over from other donors' samples.

The J gene is TRBJ1-5, the V gene TRBV2; tentatively, D is TRBD1 (6 bases). Trimming removed 2 bases at V and 7 bases at J, with 15 bases between. This CDR3 has 15 residues. Germline V gene sequence: CDR1 SNHLY, CDR2 FYNNEI. CDR3 region: CASSELAGGGQPQHF. Here the CDR3 DNA reads TGTGCCAGCAGTGAATTGGCGGGGGGCGGGCAGCCCCAGCATTTT.

The CDR3 protein is CASSWTPGGTYEQYF. The CDR3 coding sequence is TGTGCCAGCAGTTGGACTCCAGGAGGGACCTACGAGCAGTACTTC. The rearrangement links TRBV28 to TRBJ2-7, with D possibly matching TRBD2 (6 bases). The CDR3 contains 15 residues. Germline lookup yields CDR1 MDHEN and CDR2 SYDVKM. Trimming stripped 4 bases from V and 2 bases from J, with 15 bases between.

V gene TRBV6-6 combines with J gene TRBJ1-6; TRBD1 agrees at 10 bases. This CDR3 has 14 amino acids. Germline V gives CDR1 MNHNY, CDR2 SVGAGI (reference sequence). The ends lost 6 bases at V and 11 bases at J; junction bases unmatched: 7. The CDR3 sequence is CASSTSGTGAPLHF. CDR3 coding DNA: TGTGCCAGCAGCACATCCGGGACAGGGGCACCCCTCCACTTT.